The rows below give T cell receptor beta chains drawn from one sample of a study of shared clonotypes between healthy human individuals. This table comes from immunoSEQ multiplex PCR, and its TCRdb copy is limited to in-frame clones, with some not included. The repertoire holds over a million clones, with around 78% as singletons. Sequencing used memory CD4+ T cells from PBMCs. The receptors shown here come from a young man in good health. Some clones in this sample may be carry-over from other donors' samples. The CDR3 runs from the conserved cysteine through the conserved F or W. The D gene is left open where the match is weak. Not all rows give a size; the values are once, few, many and, for expanded clones, a class.

clone_size j_call v_call cdr3_length d_call cdr3_nt cdr3_aa
- TRBJ2-4 TRBV7-2 15 TRBD1 TGTGCCAGCAGCTCGACAGGGGCCGCCTTAAACATTCAGTACTTC CASSSTGAALNIQYF
- TRBJ2-1 TRBV5-4 15 TRBD2 TGTGCCAGCAGCTTGTCATTAGCGGGAGCCAATGAGCAGTTCTTC CASSLSLAGANEQFF
- TRBJ1-2 TRBV6-5 16 TRBD1 TGTGCCAGCAGTTACAAAGGGACAGGGGTGCAGTATGGCTACACCTTC CASSYKGTGVQYGYTF
- TRBJ1-5 TRBV2 15 - TGTGCCAGCAGTGGGCCGAAAGGGAAGGAGCAGCCCCAGCATTTT CASSGPKGKEQPQHF
- TRBJ1-2 TRBV6-1 14 TRBD1 TGTGCCAGCAGTACAGGGGCCCCCCTCTATGGCTACACCTTC CASSTGAPLYGYTF
- TRBJ2-1 TRBV28 14 - TGTGCCAGCAGTTACGACCGGCCCTACAATGAGCAGTTCTTC CASSYDRPYNEQFF
once TRBJ2-7 TRBV30 12 - TGTGCCTGGAGTCCAGCGGAGTACGAGCAGTACTTC CAWSPAEYEQYF
- TRBJ2-5 TRBV10-3 13 - TGTGCCATCAGATTAGAAGTCCAAGAGACCCAGTACTTC CAIRLEVQETQYF
- TRBJ2-7 TRBV6-6 15 - TGTGCCAGCAGTTACGGGGATCGGGGGACCTACGAGCAGTACTTC CASSYGDRGTYEQYF
- TRBJ1-5 TRBV5-8 14 - TGTGCCAGCACCACGACGGACAGCTATCAGCCCCAGCATTTT CASTTTDSYQPQHF
- TRBJ1-1 TRBV9 15 - TGTGCCAGCAGCGTAGGGGTCGGGGCGAACACTGAAGCTTTCTTT CASSVGVGANTEAFF
- TRBJ2-6 TRBV28 15 - TGTGCCAGCAGTTTTGGGCGAAGTGGGGCCAACGTCCTGACTTTC CASSFGRSGANVLTF
- TRBJ2-1 TRBV5-1 14 - TGCGCCAGCAGCTTCGAGACAGCGAACAATGAGCAGTTCTTC CASSFETANNEQFF
- TRBJ2-1 TRBV25-1 16 TRBD1 TGTGCCAGCAGTGACCCCAGGGGGACCGGCTGCAATGAGCAGTTCTTC CASSDPRGTGCNEQFF
few TRBJ2-2 TRBV2 14 TRBD1 TGTGCCAGCGGACAGGGGGCGAACACCGGGGAGCTGTTTTTT CASGQGANTGELFF
few TRBJ2-5 TRBV4-2 16 - TGTGCCAGCAGCCAAGTGGCGGGGACATTTCAAGAGACCCAGTACTTC CASSQVAGTFQETQYF
- TRBJ2-4 TRBV28 16 TRBD2 TGTGCCAGCAGCTCCGGCGGCAGCGGGACCAAAAACATTCAGTACTTC CASSSGGSGTKNIQYF
few TRBJ1-1 TRBV9 14 TRBD1 TGTGCCAGCAGCGTTACAGGGGAAGCCACTGAAGCTTTCTTT CASSVTGEATEAFF
many TRBJ2-5 TRBV29-1 16 - TGCAGCGTTGGTTTTCGGGCAGGAAGGAGCCGGGAGACCCAGTACTTC CSVGFRAGRSRETQYF
- TRBJ1-1 TRBV19 13 - TGTGCCAGTCGCCGGACAAGGAACACTGAAGCTTTCTTT CASRRTRNTEAFF
- TRBJ2-1 TRBV18 16 - TGTGCCAGCTCACCCCCCGGGGTTAGCTCCTACAATGAGCAGTTCTTC CASSPPGVSSYNEQFF
- TRBJ2-2 TRBV7-2 16 TRBD2 TGTGCCAGCAGCGCTAGCGGGAGGCTCCGAGCCGGGGAGCTGTTTTTT CASSASGRLRAGELFF
- TRBJ1-5 TRBV28 16 - TGTGCCAGCAGTCTGCGTAGACAGGTCTACAATCAGCCCCAGCATTTT CASSLRRQVYNQPQHF
- TRBJ2-7 TRBV5-1 14 TRBD1 TGCGCCAGCAGCCCCGAGGGACAGGGGCGAGAGCAGTACTTC CASSPEGQGREQYF
- TRBJ1-1 TRBV6-5 13 - TGTGCCAGCAGTTACTCGACCGGGACTGAAGCTTTCTTT CASSYSTGTEAFF
- TRBJ1-3 TRBV5-1 14 - TGCGCCAGCAGTCCCACGACCTCTGGAAACACCATATATTTT CASSPTTSGNTIYF
- TRBJ2-6 TRBV7-9 15 - - CASSSSGAGANVLTF
- TRBJ1-2 TRBV11-2 18 - TGTGCCAGCAGCGCTCAGCCCGGGACAAGCACATTCCTTTATGGCTACACCTTC CASSAQPGTSTFLYGYTF
- TRBJ2-3 TRBV28 14 - TGTGCCAGCCTGCTTGGCAGTCGCACAGATACGCAGTATTTT CASLLGSRTDTQYF
- TRBJ2-5 TRBV5-6 12 - TGTGCCAGCAGCTTTGTCGGGGAGACCCAGTACTTC CASSFVGETQYF
- TRBJ2-1 TRBV4-1 18 TRBD2 TGCGCCAGCAGCCAAGGGACTAGCGGAGTCTCCTCCTACAATGAGCAGTTCTTC CASSQGTSGVSSYNEQFF
- TRBJ1-5 TRBV30 12 - TGTGCCTGGGATACAGGGTTGCAGCCCCAGCATTTT CAWDTGLQPQHF
- TRBJ1-2 TRBV10-3 14 - TGTGCCATCAGTGCCGGGACAACTAACTATGGCTACACCTTC CAISAGTTNYGYTF
- TRBJ1-2 TRBV6-5 14 - TGTGCCAGCAGTTTCGACGGTTGGACCCGGGGCTACACCTTC CASSFDGWTRGYTF
- TRBJ2-7 TRBV7-8 15 - TGTGCCAGCAGCTTAGCCGCAGACGGTAACTACGAGCAGTACTTC CASSLAADGNYEQYF
- TRBJ2-3 TRBV5-1 14 - TGCGCCAGCAGCTCCGGACTACAAGCAGATACGCAGTATTTT CASSSGLQADTQYF
- TRBJ2-1 TRBV28 17 - TGTGCCAGCAGCCCACGGGCCAGGAAACTTTCCTACAATGAGCAGTTCTTC CASSPRARKLSYNEQFF
few TRBJ1-1 TRBV5-4 13 - TGTGCCAGCAGCCTCGCCGTTGAGGGGAGGGCTTTCTTT CASSLAVEGRAFF
- TRBJ2-7 TRBV7-7 14 - TGTGCCAGCAGCTGGACAGTGGGGGACTACGAGCAGTACTTC CASSWTVGDYEQYF
- TRBJ2-7 TRBV28 16 TRBD1 TGTGCCAGCAGCCCTTACAGGGGAACCGGCTCCTACGAGCAGTACTTC CASSPYRGTGSYEQYF